Shown below are 25 T cell receptor beta chains from a single sample sequenced in a study of CD8 T cells in Susac syndrome. With random hexamers, reverse transcription was performed on roughly 0.5 to 1 ug of RNA. TCRdb re-derived calls from the immunoSEQ multiplex PCR reads in MiXCR, one entry per CDR3 protein. This sample has fewer than 95,000 distinct CDR3 sequences; 90% to 97% occur once, and the top ten carry about 0.68%. The sample taken for sequencing was CD8+ T cells from PBMCs. These receptors originate from a human donor with Susac syndrome.

This CDR3 is CASSQDLISSGGNYGYTF. The DNA for the CDR3 is TGTGCCAGCAGCCAAGATCTGATTTCCTCAGGGGGGAACTATGGCTACACCTTC. This rearrangement joins TRBV3-1 to TRBJ1-2; TRBD1 agrees at 7 bases. V was pared by 0 bases and J by 2 bases, with 12 bases of the junction left unmatched. Germline assignment: CDR1 LGHDT and CDR2 YNNKEL (reference sequence). There are 18 residues in the CDR3.

The chain carries TRBV19 and TRBJ1-1, with 7 nucleotides matching TRBD1. Germline V lookup: CDR1 LNHDA, CDR2 SQIVND (reference sequence). This CDR3 region has 14 residues. J lost 1 base, V lost 5 bases, and 4 bases had no gene match. This CDR3 reads CASSAGQRNTEAFF. CDR3 DNA sequence: TGTGCCAGTAGTGCGGGACAGCGGAACACTGAAGCTTTCTTT.

V is TRBV2 and J is TRBJ1-1, with TRBD1 identical over 8 bases. Looked up from germline, CDR1 is SNHLY and CDR2 is FYNNEI. CDR3 length equals 14 residues. Trimming at V came to 7 bases and at J to 1 base, leaving 5 bases not matched to a gene. The CDR3 sequence: CASNLQGGNTEAFF. The CDR3 DNA is TGTGCCAGCAACCTACAGGGGGGGAACACTGAAGCTTTCTTT.

This chain uses TRBV30 with TRBJ1-2; perhaps TRBD1 as D (6 bases). The CDR3 length is 14 residues. V lost 0 bases and J lost 3, with 11 bases in between. Germline V CDR1 and CDR2: GTSNPN, SVGIG (reference sequence). Here the CDR3 reads CAWSVAGAHYGYTF. The CDR3 coding sequence is TGTGCCTGGAGTGTCGCAGGGGCGCACTATGGCTACACCTTC.

V and J are TRBV15 and TRBJ1-4; D remains ambiguous. The germline gives CDR1 LNHNV, CDR2 YYDKDF (reference sequence). The ends were cut back, 1 base at V and 0 bases at J, with 21 bases in the middle. CDR3 size: 20 residues. The CDR3 DNA sequence: TGTGCCACCAGCAGAGTGAGGGCAGCGTTTACCCTCACAACTAATGAAAAACTGTTTTTT. Translating gives CATSRVRAAFTLTTNEKLFF. Full variable domain (remainder filled in from reference TRBV15 and TRBJ1-4): DAMVIQNPRYQVTQFGKPVTLSCSQTLNHNVMYWYQQKSSQAPKLLFHYYDKDFNNEADTPDNFQSRRPNTSFCFLDIRSPGLGDTAMYLCATSRVRAAFTLTTNEKLFFGSGTQLSVL.

The chain carries TRBV7-9 and TRBJ2-2; weak D call: TRBD1 (6 bases). The CDR3 contains 16 residues. Germline assignment: CDR1 SEHNR and CDR2 FQNEAQ (reference sequence). V was pared by 10 bases and J by 1 base, with 19 bases between. The CDR3 loop reads CAIPYRARGNTGELFF. The DNA for the CDR3 is TGTGCCATCCCATATCGGGCCAGGGGGAACACCGGGGAGCTGTTTTTT.

The V and J genes are TRBV30 and TRBJ2-5; D gene unclear. In germline, CDR1 is GTSNPN, CDR2 SVGIG (reference sequence). Between the trimmed V and J ends, which lost 4 bases and 5 bases, there was a span of 17 bases. The CDR3 is 14 amino acids. In DNA form, the CDR3 reads TGTGCCTGGACCTTGGATGGCGGCTTGGAGACCCAGTACTTC. It specifies CAWTLDGGLETQYF.

The chain uses TRBV7-3 and TRBJ1-5; D unresolved. Germline V CDR1 and CDR2: SGHTA, FQGTGA. The CDR3 is made up of 15 amino acids. The V end was cut by 5 bases, the J end by 7 bases, with 18 bases between. In nucleotides, the CDR3 is TGTGCCAGCAGCGCCTTTTTAGATGCGAGCCAGCCCCAGCATTTT. Translating gives CASSAFLDASQPQHF.

This chain connects TRBV30 to TRBJ1-1, with D possibly TRBD1 on 5 matching bases. Germline CDR1 and CDR2: GTSNPN and SVGIG (reference sequence). The CDR3 is 18 residues long. Between the trimmed V and J ends, which lost 0 bases and 0 bases, there was a span of 20 bases. As DNA, the CDR3 is TGTGCCTGGAGTGTCCTGAGAGGGGTGGGGGTCATGAACACTGAAGCTTTCTTT. Translation gives CAWSVLRGVGVMNTEAFF.

V and J are TRBV6-5 and TRBJ1-1; D gene ambiguous. Looked up from germline, CDR1 is MNHEY and CDR2 is SVGAGI. Trimming took off 8 bases at V and 5 bases at J, with 9 bases between the two ends. The CDR3 extends over 11 amino acids. CDR3 protein: CASLLGTEAFF. CDR3 in DNA: TGTGCCAGCCTCCTGGGGACTGAAGCTTTCTTT.

The J gene is TRBJ2-3, the V gene TRBV4-1; the D is unclear. The CDR3 contains 16 residues. V shed 3 bases and J shed 1 base, with 14 bases lying between them. Per the germline V gene, CDR1 is MGHRA and CDR2 is YSYEKL. This chain's CDR3 is CASSQAPKARTDTQYF. In DNA form, the CDR3 reads TGCGCCAGCAGCCAGGCCCCGAAAGCCCGCACAGATACGCAGTATTTT.

This sequence joins TRBV4-2 and TRBJ1-4; D unresolved. The CDR3 has 15 amino acids. V lost 4 bases to trimming and J lost 0 bases, with 9 bases between them. CDR1 LGHNA and CDR2 YNFKEQ come from the germline V gene. The CDR3 is CASSPTPATNEKLFF. As DNA, the CDR3 is TGTGCCAGCAGCCCCACACCTGCAACTAATGAAAAACTGTTTTTT.

The chain is built from TRBV15 and TRBJ1-5, with a tentative D call TRBD1 (6 bases). The CDR3 has 16 amino acids. The V gene's germline CDR1 is LNHNV and CDR2 YYDKDF (reference sequence). Deletions cut 4 bases from V and 1 base from J, with 14 bases between. CDR3 sequence reads: CATSNRRGASNQPQHF. For the CDR3, the DNA is TGTGCCACCAGCAACCGCAGGGGCGCCAGCAATCAGCCCCAGCATTTT.

The V and J genes are TRBV28 and TRBJ2-7, with D hard to call. Germline CDR1 and CDR2: MDHEN and SYDVKM. The CDR3 has 16 amino acids. Trimming removed 3 bases at V and 4 bases at J, with 19 bases between. The CDR3 DNA sequence: TGTGCCAGCAGTTTTAGTATGGCCTCCTTAGCTTACGAGCAGTACTTC. This codes for CASSFSMASLAYEQYF.

The rearrangement uses TRBV4-2 and TRBJ2-7; TRBD1 matches 8 bases. The CDR3 spans 14 residues. The V gene end was trimmed by 3 bases and the J gene end by 3 bases; junction bases not matched to a gene: 4. In germline, CDR1 is LGHNA, CDR2 YNFKEQ. The CDR3: CASSHTGQGYEQYF. The DNA for the CDR3 is TGTGCCAGCAGCCATACTGGACAGGGCTACGAGCAGTACTTC.

The CDR3, as DNA: TGTGCCAGCAAGAGACAGGTCTTCACCTTC. It specifies CASKRQVFTF. The chain recombines TRBV9 with TRBJ1-2, with D perhaps TRBD1 (6 bases). Germline lookup yields CDR1 SGDLS and CDR2 YYNGEE. Trimming removed 6 bases from V and 13 bases from J, with 13 bases in between. The CDR3 spans 10 residues.

The sample holds one count of this clonotype. The chain joins TRBV29-1 to TRBJ2-2, with a tentative D call TRBD1 (6 bases). With 3 bases removed from V and 4 bases from J, the gap between germline ends came to 15 bases. The CDR3 has 15 amino acids. CDR1 and CDR2 from the germline V gene are SQVTM and ANQGSEA. CDR3 sequence reads: CSVDPQGRGTGELFF. The DNA of the CDR3 is TGCAGCGTTGACCCCCAGGGGAGAGGCACCGGGGAGCTGTTTTTT.

This rearrangement joins TRBV10-2 to TRBJ1-1; the D is unclear. Trimming took off 0 bases at V and 2 bases at J, with 7 bases between the two ends. CDR1 WSHSY and CDR2 SAAADI come from the germline V gene. The CDR3 is made up of 14 amino acids. Here the CDR3 DNA reads TGCGCCAGCAGTGAGTCCCGGAGAAACACTGAAGCTTTCTTT. Its translation is CASSESRRNTEAFF.

The chain has TRBV25-1 and TRBJ1-3; D is unclear. CDR3 length: 10 amino acids. The V gene lost 7 bases and the J gene lost 7 bases, with 5 bases spanning the gap. Germline V gene data show CDR1 as MGHDK and CDR2 as SYGVNS. The CDR3: CASMRNTIYF. The CDR3 DNA reads TGTGCCAGCATGCGGAACACCATATATTTT.

The CDR3 sequence: CASRGTGAFNEQFF. The CDR3 bases are TGTGCCAGCAGGGGGACAGGAGCCTTCAATGAGCAGTTCTTC. This chain uses TRBV6-1 with TRBJ2-1, with 8 bases matching TRBD1. CDR1 and CDR2 (germline): MNHNS, SASEGT. Unmatched junction bases numbered 7, after V lost 6 bases and J lost 6 bases. The CDR3 totals 14 residues.

The chain is built from TRBV30 and TRBJ1-1; 7 positions match TRBD1. J gave up 3 bases and V 0 bases, and 16 bases lay outside the gene matches. Per the germline V gene, CDR1 is GTSNPN and CDR2 is SVGIG (reference sequence). CDR3 length: 18 amino acids. This chain's CDR3 is CAWSVSSRTGLGDTEAFF. CDR3 DNA: TGTGCCTGGAGTGTATCCTCGCGGACAGGTTTGGGCGACACTGAAGCTTTCTTT.

The V and J genes are TRBV11-3 and TRBJ2-5; D is possibly TRBD1 or TRBD2 (5 bases each). This CDR3 contains 16 residues. Germline values: CDR1 SGHNT, CDR2 YENEEA. V lost 0 bases and J lost 3, with 14 bases in between. DNA for the CDR3: TGTGCCAGCAGCTTAGATCGAGGGGACCGTAAAGAGACCCAGTACTTC. Translating it yields CASSLDRGDRKETQYF.

This clonotype has a single count. The chain combines TRBV20-1 with TRBJ2-7, with 10 bases aligning to TRBD2. V trimming: 3 bases; J trimming: 4 bases; junction bases outside the gene matches: 6. CDR1 and CDR2 from the germline V gene are DFQATT and SNEGSKA (reference sequence). The CDR3 has 14 residues. As DNA, the CDR3 is TGCAGTGCTAGGTCAGCGGGGGGGCAATACGAGCAGTACTTC. It codes for CSARSAGGQYEQYF.

The chain uses TRBV18 and TRBJ1-1, with D perhaps matching TRBD1 (5 bases). Trimming took off 2 bases at V and 1 base at J, with 8 bases between the two ends. Germline V gives CDR1 KGHSH, CDR2 LQKENI. The CDR3 runs 14 residues. The CDR3 loop reads CASSPTTENTEAFF. CDR3 nucleotide sequence: TGTGCCAGCTCACCAACGACAGAGAACACTGAAGCTTTCTTT.

The rearrangement joins TRBV7-2 to TRBJ1-2; D ambiguous. The V gene lost 5 bases and the J gene lost 3 bases, with 13 bases spanning the gap. Germline CDR1 and CDR2: SGHTA and FQGNSA. This CDR3 region has 14 residues. CDR3 DNA sequence: TGTGCCAGCAGCCTCCTGCGTTCCCACTATGGCTACACCTTC. Translated: CASSLLRSHYGYTF.